The 17 T cell receptor beta chains presented below share a single source sample, sequenced in a study of blood T cell repertoires in COVID-19. Generated by immunoSEQ multiplex PCR, the TCRdb table keeps only in-frame clones and is missing some. The sample has 65,000 to 70,000 clones; roughly 92% are singletons. Material: peripheral blood. These receptors were collected from a man in his 70s with active COVID-19.

This clone has a single count. This sequence joins TRBV5-6 and TRBJ2-3; 8 bases align to TRBD1. V was clipped by 6 bases and J by 6 bases; unmatched bases: 9. CDR3 length: 14 amino acids. Germline-derived CDR1 and CDR2 are SGHDT and YYEEEE. CDR3 protein: CASTYRGVTDTQYF. The DNA for the CDR3 is TGTGCCAGCACCTACAGGGGGGTCACCGATACGCAGTATTTT.

The chain couples TRBV27 to TRBJ1-6; tentative D call: TRBD1 (5 bases). Germline V gene data show CDR1 as MNHEY and CDR2 as SMNVEV (reference sequence). Between the trimmed V and J ends, which lost 8 bases and 0 bases, there was a span of 14 bases. The CDR3 is 16 amino acids. The CDR3 region is CASGHSASSYNSPLHF. The CDR3 DNA follows: TGTGCCAGCGGACACAGCGCCAGCTCCTATAATTCACCCCTCCACTTT.

The gene calls are TRBV10-3 and TRBJ2-6; 7 nucleotides line up with TRBD1. The CDR3 length is 18 residues. V gave up 2 bases and J gave up 4 bases; unmatched junction bases: 11. Germline CDR1 ENHRY, CDR2 SYGVKD. Here the CDR3 DNA reads TGTGCCATCAGTGAGCAGGTAGGGGGCCCTAGGGGGGCCAACGTCCTGACTTTC. Protein product: CAISEQVGGPRGANVLTF.

A single count supports this clone. V usage is TRBV6-5 and J usage is TRBJ2-3; 7 bases line up with TRBD1. The V segment lost 8 bases and the J segment 1 base; nucleotides outside the gene matches: 3. The CDR3 runs to 13 residues. Germline V CDR1 and CDR2: MNHEY, SVGAGI. The CDR3 bases are TGTGCCAGCCGAGGACAGGGCACAGATACGCAGTATTTT. Encoded protein: CASRGQGTDTQYF.

The chain is built from TRBV27 and TRBJ2-5, with TRBD1 identical over 7 bases. This CDR3 spans 16 amino acids. Germline CDR1 is MNHEY and CDR2 is SMNVEV (reference sequence). With V trimmed by 3 bases and J by 5 bases, 12 bases remained unmatched. The CDR3: CASSFPDRALWETQYF. The DNA for the CDR3 is TGTGCCAGCAGTTTTCCCGACAGGGCCCTCTGGGAGACCCAGTACTTC.

The CDR3 protein is CAISADRGYGYTF. For the CDR3, the DNA is TGTGCCATCAGCGCTGACAGGGGCTATGGCTACACCTTC. The chain links TRBV10-3 to TRBJ1-2, with 8 bases lining up with TRBD1. Per germline, CDR1 ENHRY and CDR2 SYGVKD. The CDR3 consists of 13 residues. The junction had 4 bases not matched to a gene; V was cut back by 6 bases and J by 4 bases.

The chain has TRBV4-1 and TRBJ1-6; TRBD1 might be the D (5 bases). The germline CDR1 and CDR2 sequences are MGHRA and YSYEKL. V was clipped by 1 base and J by 11 bases, with 15 bases between them. This CDR3 is 15 amino acids long. CDR3 sequence reads: CASSQALGRGAPLHF. In nucleotides, the CDR3 is TGCGCCAGCAGCCAAGCCCTAGGGAGGGGCGCACCCCTCCACTTT.

This rearrangement joins TRBV19 to TRBJ1-4, with TRBD1 matching 8 bases. V lost 6 bases to trimming and J lost 4 bases; unmatched junction nucleotides: 4. CDR3 length: 14 amino acids. The germline V gene encodes CDR1 LNHDA and CDR2 SQIVND (reference sequence). Here the CDR3 reads CASRPTGVNEKLFF. In DNA, the CDR3 is TGTGCCAGTAGGCCGACAGGGGTTAATGAAAAACTGTTTTTT.

This rearrangement joins TRBV18 to TRBJ2-2; TRBD2 might be the D (6 bases). This CDR3 has 15 amino acids. Germline assignment: CDR1 KGHSH and CDR2 LQKENI. V shed 4 bases and J shed 1 base, with 10 bases lying between them. The CDR3 reads CASSHSGLNTGELFF. Here the CDR3 DNA reads TGTGCCAGCTCACATAGCGGTTTGAACACCGGGGAGCTGTTTTTT.

The rearrangement joins TRBV7-2 to TRBJ1-2, with a tentative D call TRBD1 (6 bases). Per germline, CDR1 SGHTA and CDR2 FQGNSA. The ends were cut back, 3 bases at V and 4 bases at J, with 12 bases in the middle. This CDR3 is built from 14 residues. CDR3 sequence reads: CASSFPDRSYGYTF. Here the CDR3 DNA reads TGTGCCAGCAGCTTCCCCGACAGGTCCTATGGCTACACCTTC.

This rearrangement joins TRBV10-2 to TRBJ1-1; D remains ambiguous. Trimming stripped 4 bases from V and 7 bases from J, with 7 bases between. Germline V gene lookup returns CDR1 WSHSY and CDR2 SAAADI. CDR3 length: 11 amino acids. CDR3 protein: CASSGRLEAFF. Written as DNA, the CDR3 is TGCGCCAGCAGTGGGCGACTTGAAGCTTTCTTT.

The rearrangement uses TRBV19 and TRBJ2-5; D uncertain. The CDR3 runs 16 residues. Trimming shortened V by 0 bases and J by 1 base, and 12 bases separated the two germline ends. The germline CDR1 and CDR2 sequences are LNHDA and SQIVND (reference sequence). CDR3 residues: CASSIDLASTQETQYF. CDR3 bases: TGTGCCAGTAGTATAGATCTCGCCAGTACCCAAGAGACCCAGTACTTC.

The chain joins TRBV9 to TRBJ1-6; D ambiguous. The CDR3 is 16 residues long. V lost 1 base and J lost 5, with 13 bases in between. From germline, CDR1 is SGDLS and CDR2 YYNGEE. The CDR3: CASSVSSSPDNSPLHF. In nucleotides, the CDR3 is TGTGCCAGCAGCGTATCTAGCAGTCCCGATAATTCACCCCTCCACTTT. The variable domain in full, with the rest retrieved from reference TRBV9 and TRBJ1-6, is DSGVTQTPKHLITATGQRVTLRCSPRSGDLSVYWYQQSLDQGLQFLIQYYNGEERAKGNILERFSAQQFPDLHSELNLSSLELGDSALYFCASSVSSSPDNSPLHFGNGTRLTVT.

This clone was seen a single time. The V gene is TRBV5-1, the J gene TRBJ1-4; no firm D call. Per the germline V gene, CDR1 is SGHRS and CDR2 is YFSETQ. The CDR3 covers 14 residues. Trimming took off 0 bases at V and 3 bases at J, with 6 bases between the two ends. Written as DNA, the CDR3 is TGCGCCAGCAGCTTGGGCGAGCCTAATGAAAAACTGTTTTTT. Translating gives CASSLGEPNEKLFF.

The chain uses TRBV18 and TRBJ1-2; D not certain. Trimming cost V 6 bases and J 7 bases, with 21 bases left between them. CDR1 is KGHSH, CDR2 LQKENI, per germline. The CDR3 sequence is 15 residues long. CDR3 sequence reads: CASSELWELMSGYTF. CDR3 coding DNA: TGTGCCAGCTCTGAGTTATGGGAGCTTATGTCTGGCTACACCTTC.

This sequence joins TRBV10-2 and TRBJ2-7; TRBD1 agrees at 7 bases. CDR3 size: 12 residues. Germline V gene lookup returns CDR1 WSHSY and CDR2 SAAADI. V lost 6 bases and J lost 5; bases outside the gene matches: 4. The CDR3 spells CASRQGNNEQYF. CDR3 bases: TGCGCCAGCAGACAGGGGAACAACGAGCAGTACTTC.

This chain uses TRBV5-1 with TRBJ2-4, with 12 bases lining up with TRBD1. V trimming: 4 bases; J trimming: 2 bases; junction bases outside the gene matches: 4. Germline V gene lookup returns CDR1 SGHRS and CDR2 YFSETQ. The CDR3 loop spans 16 amino acids. Here the CDR3 reads CASSRDRGLSKNIQYF. The DNA for the CDR3 is TGCGCCAGCAGCAGGGACAGGGGGCTATCCAAAAACATTCAGTACTTC.